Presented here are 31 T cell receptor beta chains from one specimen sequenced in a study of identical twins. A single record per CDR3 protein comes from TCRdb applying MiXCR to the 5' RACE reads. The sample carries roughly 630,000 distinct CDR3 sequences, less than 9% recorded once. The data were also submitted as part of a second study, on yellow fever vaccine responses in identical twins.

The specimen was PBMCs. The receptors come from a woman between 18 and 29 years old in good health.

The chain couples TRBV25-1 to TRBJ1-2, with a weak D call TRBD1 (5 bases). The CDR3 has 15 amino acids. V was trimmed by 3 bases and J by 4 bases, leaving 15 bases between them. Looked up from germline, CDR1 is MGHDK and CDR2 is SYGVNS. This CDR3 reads CASSDKGTGPYGYTF. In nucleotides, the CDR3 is TGTGCCAGCAGTGATAAAGGGACGGGGCCCTATGGCTACACCTTC.

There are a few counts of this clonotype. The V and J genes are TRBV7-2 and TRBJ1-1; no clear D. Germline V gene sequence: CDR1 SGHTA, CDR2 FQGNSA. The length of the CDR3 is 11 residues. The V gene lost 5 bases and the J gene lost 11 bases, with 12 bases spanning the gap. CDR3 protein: CASSNLLNAFF. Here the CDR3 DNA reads TGTGCCAGCAGCAACCTATTGAATGCTTTCTTT.

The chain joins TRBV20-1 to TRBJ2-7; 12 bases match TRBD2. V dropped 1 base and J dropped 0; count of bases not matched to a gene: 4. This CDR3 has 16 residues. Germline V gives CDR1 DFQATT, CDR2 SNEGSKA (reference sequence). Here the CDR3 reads CSARGRGLAGSYEQYF. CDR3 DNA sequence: TGCAGTGCTAGAGGGAGGGGACTAGCGGGCTCCTACGAGCAGTACTTC.

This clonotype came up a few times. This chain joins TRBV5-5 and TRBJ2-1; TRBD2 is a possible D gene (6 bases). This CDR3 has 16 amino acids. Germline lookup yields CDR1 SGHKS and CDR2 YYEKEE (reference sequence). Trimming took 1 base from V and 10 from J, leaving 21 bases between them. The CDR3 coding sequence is TGTGCCAGCAGCTTGACCGGGGACCCCGTTCGGGGGGAGCAGTTCTTC. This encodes CASSLTGDPVRGEQFF. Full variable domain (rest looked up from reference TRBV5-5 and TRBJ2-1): DAGVTQSPTHLIKTRGQQVTLRCSPISGHKSVSWYQQVLGQGPQFIFQYYEKEERGRGNFPDRFSARQFPNYSSELNVNALLLGDSALYLCASSLTGDPVRGEQFFGPGTRLTVL.

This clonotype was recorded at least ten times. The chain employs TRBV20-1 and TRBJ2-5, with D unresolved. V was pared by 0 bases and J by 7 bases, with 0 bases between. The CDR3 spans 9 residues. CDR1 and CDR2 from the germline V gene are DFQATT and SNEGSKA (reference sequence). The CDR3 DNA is TGCAGTGCTAGAGAGACCCAGTACTTC. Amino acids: CSARETQYF.

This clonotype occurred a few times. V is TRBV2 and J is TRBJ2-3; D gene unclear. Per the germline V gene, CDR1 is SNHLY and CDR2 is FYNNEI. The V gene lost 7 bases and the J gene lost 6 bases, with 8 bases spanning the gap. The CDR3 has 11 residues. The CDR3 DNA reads TGTGCCAGCACGTTCGATGATACGCAGTATTTT. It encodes CASTFDDTQYF.

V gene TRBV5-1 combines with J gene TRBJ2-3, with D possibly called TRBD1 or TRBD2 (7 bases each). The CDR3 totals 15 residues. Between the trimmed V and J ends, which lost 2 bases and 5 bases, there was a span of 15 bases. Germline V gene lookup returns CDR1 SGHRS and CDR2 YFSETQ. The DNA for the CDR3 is TGCGCCAGCAGCTTTCAGGGGGGGGATGGAGATACGCAGTATTTT. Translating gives CASSFQGGDGDTQYF.

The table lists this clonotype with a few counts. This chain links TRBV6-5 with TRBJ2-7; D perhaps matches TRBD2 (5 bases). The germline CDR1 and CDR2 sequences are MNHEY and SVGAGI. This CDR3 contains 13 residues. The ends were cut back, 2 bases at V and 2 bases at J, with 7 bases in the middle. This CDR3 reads CASSYPGTYEQYF. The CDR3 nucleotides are TGTGCCAGCAGTTACCCGGGGACCTACGAGCAGTACTTC.

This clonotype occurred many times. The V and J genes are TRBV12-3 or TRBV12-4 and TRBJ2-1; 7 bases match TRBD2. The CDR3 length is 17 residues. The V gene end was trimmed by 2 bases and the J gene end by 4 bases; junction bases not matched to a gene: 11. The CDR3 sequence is CASSLSAGVLTYNEQFF. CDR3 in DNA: TGTGCCAGCAGTTTATCGGCGGGGGTTCTGACTTACAATGAGCAGTTCTTC.

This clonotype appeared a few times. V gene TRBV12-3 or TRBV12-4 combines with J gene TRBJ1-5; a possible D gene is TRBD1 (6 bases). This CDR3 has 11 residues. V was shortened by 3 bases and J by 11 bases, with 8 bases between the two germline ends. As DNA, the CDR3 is TGTGCCAGCAGTTTTGGACAGTCCCAGCATTTT. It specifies CASSFGQSQHF.

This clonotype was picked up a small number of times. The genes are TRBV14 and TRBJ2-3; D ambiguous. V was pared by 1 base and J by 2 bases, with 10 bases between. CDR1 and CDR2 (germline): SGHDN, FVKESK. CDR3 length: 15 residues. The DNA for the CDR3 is TGTGCCAGCAGCCAAGGAATCTCCCCCACAGATACGCAGTATTTT. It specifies CASSQGISPTDTQYF.

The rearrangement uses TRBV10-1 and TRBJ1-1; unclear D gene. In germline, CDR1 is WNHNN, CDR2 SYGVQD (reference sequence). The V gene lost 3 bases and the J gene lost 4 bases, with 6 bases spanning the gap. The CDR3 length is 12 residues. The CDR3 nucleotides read TGCGCCAGCAGTGAATCTGGCACTGAAGCTTTCTTT. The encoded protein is CASSESGTEAFF.

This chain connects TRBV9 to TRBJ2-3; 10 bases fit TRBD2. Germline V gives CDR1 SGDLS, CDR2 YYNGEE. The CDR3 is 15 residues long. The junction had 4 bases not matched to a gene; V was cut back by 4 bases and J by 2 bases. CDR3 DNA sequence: TGTGCCAGCAGCTCCGGACTAGCGGTCACAGATACGCAGTATTTT. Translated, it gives CASSSGLAVTDTQYF.

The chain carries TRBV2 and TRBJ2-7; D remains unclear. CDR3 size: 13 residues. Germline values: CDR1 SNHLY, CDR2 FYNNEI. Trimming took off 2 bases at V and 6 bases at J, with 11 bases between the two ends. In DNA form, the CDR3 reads TGTGCCAGCAGTGAACTAGTAGTCGGCGAGCAGTACGTC. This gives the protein CASSELVVGEQYV.

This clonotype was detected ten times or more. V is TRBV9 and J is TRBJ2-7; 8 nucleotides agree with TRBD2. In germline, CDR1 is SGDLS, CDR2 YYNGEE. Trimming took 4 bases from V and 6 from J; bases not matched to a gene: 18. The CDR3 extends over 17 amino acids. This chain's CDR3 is CASSSGRGGGRSAEQYF. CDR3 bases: TGTGCCAGCAGCAGCGGGAGAGGGGGGGGTAGGTCAGCCGAGCAGTACTTC.

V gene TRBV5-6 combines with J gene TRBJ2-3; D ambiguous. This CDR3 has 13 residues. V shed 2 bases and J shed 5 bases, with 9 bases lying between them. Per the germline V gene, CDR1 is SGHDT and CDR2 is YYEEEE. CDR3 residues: CASSFSVGDTQYF. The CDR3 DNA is TGTGCCAGCAGCTTCTCCGTGGGAGATACGCAGTATTTT.

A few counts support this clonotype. CDR3 amino acids: CASSLYGFASVTGELFF. The CDR3 bases are TGTGCCAGCAGCTTATATGGGTTTGCTTCTGTTACCGGGGAGCTGTTTTTT. This sequence joins TRBV7-2 and TRBJ2-2; D not certain. CDR1 SGHTA and CDR2 FQGNSA come from the germline V gene. V was clipped by 2 bases and J by 5 bases, with 18 bases between them. The CDR3 consists of 17 residues.

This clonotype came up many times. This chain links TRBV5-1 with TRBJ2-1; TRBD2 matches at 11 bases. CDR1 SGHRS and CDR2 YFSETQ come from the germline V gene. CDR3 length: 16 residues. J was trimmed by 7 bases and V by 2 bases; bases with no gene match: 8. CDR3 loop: CASSFDPGLAGNEQFF. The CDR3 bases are TGCGCCAGCAGCTTTGATCCCGGACTAGCGGGTAATGAGCAGTTCTTC.

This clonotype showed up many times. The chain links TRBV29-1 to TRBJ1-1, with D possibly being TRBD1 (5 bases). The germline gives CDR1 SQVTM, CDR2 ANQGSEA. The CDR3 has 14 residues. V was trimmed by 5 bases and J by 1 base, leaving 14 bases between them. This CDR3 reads CSVKGTVQNTEAFF. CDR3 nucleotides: TGCAGCGTTAAGGGGACGGTACAGAACACTGAAGCTTTCTTT.

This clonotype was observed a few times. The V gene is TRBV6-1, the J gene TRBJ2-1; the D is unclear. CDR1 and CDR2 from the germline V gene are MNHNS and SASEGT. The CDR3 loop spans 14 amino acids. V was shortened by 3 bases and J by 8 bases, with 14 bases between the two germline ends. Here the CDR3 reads CASSDPGGRDEQFF. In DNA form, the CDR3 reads TGTGCCAGCAGTGATCCGGGTGGTCGGGATGAGCAGTTCTTC.

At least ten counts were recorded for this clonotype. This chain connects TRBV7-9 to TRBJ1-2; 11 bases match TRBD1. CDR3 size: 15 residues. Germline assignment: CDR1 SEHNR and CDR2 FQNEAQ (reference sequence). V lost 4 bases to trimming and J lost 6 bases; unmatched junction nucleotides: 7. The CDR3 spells CASSSTRTGGNGYTF. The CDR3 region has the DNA TGTGCCAGCAGCTCCACACGGACAGGGGGCAATGGCTACACCTTC. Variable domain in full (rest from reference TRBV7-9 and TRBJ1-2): DTGVSQNPRHKITKRGQNVTFRCDPISEHNRLYWYRQTLGQGPEFLTYFQNEAQLEKSRLLSDRFSAERPKGSFSTLEIQRTEQGDSAMYLCASSSTRTGGNGYTFGSGTRLTVV.

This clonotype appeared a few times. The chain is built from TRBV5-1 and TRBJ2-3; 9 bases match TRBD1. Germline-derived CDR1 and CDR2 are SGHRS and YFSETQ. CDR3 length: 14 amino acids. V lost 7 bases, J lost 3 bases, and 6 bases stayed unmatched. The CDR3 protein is CASVRDRVTDTQYF. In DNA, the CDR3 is TGCGCCAGCGTCCGGGACAGGGTGACAGATACGCAGTATTTT. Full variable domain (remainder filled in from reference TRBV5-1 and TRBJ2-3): KAGVTQTPRYLIKTRGQQVTLSCSPISGHRSVSWYQQTPGQGLQFLFEYFSETQRNKGNFPGRFSGRQFSNSRSEMNVSTLELGDSALYLCASVRDRVTDTQYFGPGTRLTVL.

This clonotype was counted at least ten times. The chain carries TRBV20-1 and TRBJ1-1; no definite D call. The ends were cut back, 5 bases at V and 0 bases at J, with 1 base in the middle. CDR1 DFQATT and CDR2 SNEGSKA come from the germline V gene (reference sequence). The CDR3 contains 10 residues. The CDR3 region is CSALNTEAFF. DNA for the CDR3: TGCAGTGCTTTGAACACTGAAGCTTTCTTT.

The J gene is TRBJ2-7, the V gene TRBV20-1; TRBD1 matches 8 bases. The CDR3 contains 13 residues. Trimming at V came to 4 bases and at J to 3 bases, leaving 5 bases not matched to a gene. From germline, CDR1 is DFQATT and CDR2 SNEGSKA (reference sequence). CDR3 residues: CSATGTGYYEQYF. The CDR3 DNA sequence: TGCAGTGCTACTGGGACAGGTTACTACGAGCAGTACTTC.

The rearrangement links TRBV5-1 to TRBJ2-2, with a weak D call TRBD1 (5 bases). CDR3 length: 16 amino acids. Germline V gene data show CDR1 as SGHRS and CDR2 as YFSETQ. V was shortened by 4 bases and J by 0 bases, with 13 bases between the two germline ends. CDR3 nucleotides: TGCGCCAGCAGCCCGACAGTAGTCGCGAACACCGGGGAGCTGTTTTTT. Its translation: CASSPTVVANTGELFF.

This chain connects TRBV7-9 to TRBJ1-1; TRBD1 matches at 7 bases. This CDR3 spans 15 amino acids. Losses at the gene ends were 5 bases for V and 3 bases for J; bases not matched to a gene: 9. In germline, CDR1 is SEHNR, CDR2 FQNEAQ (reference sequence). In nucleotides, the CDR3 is TGTGCCAGCAGCATCTACACAGGGGAGGACACTGAAGCTTTCTTT. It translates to CASSIYTGEDTEAFF.

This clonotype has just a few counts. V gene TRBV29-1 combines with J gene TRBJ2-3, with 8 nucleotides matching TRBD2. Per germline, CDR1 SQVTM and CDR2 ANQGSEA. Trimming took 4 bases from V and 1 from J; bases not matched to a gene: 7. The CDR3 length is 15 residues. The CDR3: CSVVESGSGTDTQYF. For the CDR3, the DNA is TGCAGCGTTGTGGAGAGCGGGAGTGGCACAGATACGCAGTATTTT.

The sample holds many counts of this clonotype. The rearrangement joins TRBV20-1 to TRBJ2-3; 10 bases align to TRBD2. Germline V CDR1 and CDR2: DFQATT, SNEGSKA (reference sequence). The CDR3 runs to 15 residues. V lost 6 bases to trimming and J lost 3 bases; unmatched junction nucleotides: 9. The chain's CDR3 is CSADSSGGGTDTQYF. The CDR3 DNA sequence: TGCAGTGCGGACTCAAGCGGGGGGGGGACAGATACGCAGTATTTT.

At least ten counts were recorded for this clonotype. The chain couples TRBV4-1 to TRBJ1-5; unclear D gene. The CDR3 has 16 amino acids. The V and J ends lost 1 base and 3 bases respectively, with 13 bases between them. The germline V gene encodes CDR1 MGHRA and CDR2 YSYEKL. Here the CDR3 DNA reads TGCGCCAGCAGCCAAGTCGGTAGAGGCTCCAATCAGCCCCAGCATTTT. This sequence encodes CASSQVGRGSNQPQHF.

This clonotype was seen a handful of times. CDR3 sequence reads: CASSPQGTVVGEQYV. The DNA of the CDR3 is TGTGCCAGCAGCCCGCAGGGGACCGTCGTGGGAGAGCAGTACGTC. The rearrangement uses TRBV7-8 and TRBJ2-7, with D maybe TRBD1 (6 bases). Germline V gives CDR1 SGHVS, CDR2 FQNEAQ. This CDR3 spans 15 amino acids. V lost 5 bases to trimming and J lost 7 bases, with 21 bases between them.

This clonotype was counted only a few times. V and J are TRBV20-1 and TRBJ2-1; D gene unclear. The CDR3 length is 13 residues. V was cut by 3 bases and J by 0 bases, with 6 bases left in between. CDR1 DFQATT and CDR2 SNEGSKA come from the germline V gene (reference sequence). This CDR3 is CSASKNSYNEQFF. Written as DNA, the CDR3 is TGCAGTGCTAGTAAGAACTCCTACAATGAGCAGTTCTTC.